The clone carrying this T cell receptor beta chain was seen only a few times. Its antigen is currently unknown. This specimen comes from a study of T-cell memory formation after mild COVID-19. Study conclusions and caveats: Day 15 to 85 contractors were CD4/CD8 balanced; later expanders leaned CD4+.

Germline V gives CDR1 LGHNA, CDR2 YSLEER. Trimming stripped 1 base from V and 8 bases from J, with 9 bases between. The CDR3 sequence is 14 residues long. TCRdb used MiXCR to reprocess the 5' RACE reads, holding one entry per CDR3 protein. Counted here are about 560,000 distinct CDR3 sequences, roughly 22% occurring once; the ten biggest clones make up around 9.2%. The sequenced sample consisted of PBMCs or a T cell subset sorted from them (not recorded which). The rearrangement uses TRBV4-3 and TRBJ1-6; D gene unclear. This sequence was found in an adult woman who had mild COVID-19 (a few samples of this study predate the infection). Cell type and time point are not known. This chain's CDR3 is CASSQGRTDSPLHF. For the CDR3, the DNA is TGCGCCAGCAGCCAAGGAAGGACCGATTCACCCCTCCACTTT.